The T cell receptor beta chain described here comes from a study of blood T cell repertoires in COVID-19. Repertoires were generated with immunoSEQ multiplex PCR, while TCRdb's copy carries only in-frame clones and drops some. Of roughly 400,000 clones in the sample, nearly 90% were seen once. This receptor was obtained from a young woman who had been exposed to COVID-19. The sample consisted of PBMCs or T cells enriched from blood (not recorded which).

CDR3 coding DNA: TGTGCCAGCAGCTCATGGACAGGGGCCTACGAGCAGTACTTC. It is translated as CASSSWTGAYEQYF. J is TRBJ2-7 and V is TRBV5-6, with TRBD1 identical over 9 bases. This CDR3 is built from 14 residues. J gave up 2 bases and V 3 bases, and 3 bases lay outside the gene matches. The germline V gene has CDR1 SGHDT and CDR2 YYEEEE. Full variable domain (outside the CDR3, taken from reference TRBV5-6 and TRBJ2-7): DAGVTQSPTHLIKTRGQQVTLRCSPKSGHDTVSWYQQALGQGPQFIFQYYEEEERQRGNFPDRFSGHQFPNYSSELNVNALLLGDSALYLCASSSWTGAYEQYFGPGTRLTVT.